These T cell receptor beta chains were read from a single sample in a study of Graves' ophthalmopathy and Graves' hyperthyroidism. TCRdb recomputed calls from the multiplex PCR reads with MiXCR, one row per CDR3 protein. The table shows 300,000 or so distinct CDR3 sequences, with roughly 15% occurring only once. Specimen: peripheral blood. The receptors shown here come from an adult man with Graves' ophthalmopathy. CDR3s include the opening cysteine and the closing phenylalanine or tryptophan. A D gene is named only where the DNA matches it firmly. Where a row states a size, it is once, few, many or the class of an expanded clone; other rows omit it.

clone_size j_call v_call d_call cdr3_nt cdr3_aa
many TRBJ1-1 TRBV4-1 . TGCGCCAGCAGCCTCGGACAGCTCACTGAAGCTTTCTTT CASSLGQLTEAFF
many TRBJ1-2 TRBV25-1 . TGTGCCAGCAGTGAATTAGGACAGATAGACTATGGCTACACCTTC CASSELGQIDYGYTF
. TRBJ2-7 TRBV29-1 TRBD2 TGCAGCGTTGAGCGACTAGCGGGAGCCAACGAGCAGTACTTC CSVERLAGANEQYF
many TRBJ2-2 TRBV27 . TGTGCCAGCAGTTCCCCGGCCCTGGCGAACACCGGGGAGCTGTTTTTT CASSSPALANTGELFF
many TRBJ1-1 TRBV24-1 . TGTGCCACCAGTGCCGGGATTAACACTGAAGCTTTCTTT CATSAGINTEAFF
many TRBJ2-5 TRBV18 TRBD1 TGTGCCAGCTCACCACCTGGGACAGCGGTTCAAGAGACCCAGTACTTC CASSPPGTAVQETQYF
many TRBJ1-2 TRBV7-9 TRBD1 TGTGCCAGCGGGGACAGTTTTGGCTATGGCTACACCTTC CASGDSFGYGYTF
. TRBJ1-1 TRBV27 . TGTGCCAGCGGGACAAGTCTGAACACTGAAGCTTTCTTT CASGTSLNTEAFF
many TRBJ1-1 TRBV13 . TGTGCCAGCAGTTTGAATAGAGCAGGGTTGAACACTGAAGCTTTCTTT CASSLNRAGLNTEAFF
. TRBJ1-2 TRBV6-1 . TGTGCCAGCAGTGAGACGGAGGGCTACACCTTC CASSETEGYTF
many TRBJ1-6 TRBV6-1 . TGTGCCAGCAGGAACCAAGTGGATGCACCCCTCCACTTT CASRNQVDAPLHF
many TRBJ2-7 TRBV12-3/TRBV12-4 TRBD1 TGTGCCAGCAGTTTCAGGGGGCACTACGAGCAGTACTTC CASSFRGHYEQYF
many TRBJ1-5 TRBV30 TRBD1 TGTGCCTGGAGTGTAGCAGGGGGCTTCAATCAGCCCCAGCATTTT CAWSVAGGFNQPQHF
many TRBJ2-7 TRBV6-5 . TGTGCCAGCAGTTTCAGGGACTCCTACGAGCAGTACTTC CASSFRDSYEQYF
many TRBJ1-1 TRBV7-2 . TGTGCCAGCAGCTTTACCAGGACAGACCAAGCTTTCTTT CASSFTRTDQAFF
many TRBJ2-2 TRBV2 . TGTGCCAGCAGTGAAGAGGGGACTCACAACACCGGGGAGCTGTTTTTT CASSEEGTHNTGELFF
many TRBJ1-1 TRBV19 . TGTGCCAGTAGTATGGCAGGGTACACTGAAGCTTTCTTT CASSMAGYTEAFF
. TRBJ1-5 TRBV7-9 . TGTGCCAGCAGCTTAGCGTCAGGTTCGGGCAATCAGCCCCAGCATTTT CASSLASGSGNQPQHF
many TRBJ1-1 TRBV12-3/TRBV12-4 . TGTGCCAGCAGTTTATATAGGGTAAAAGCTTTCTTT CASSLYRVKAFF
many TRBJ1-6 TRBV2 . TGTGCCAGCAGTGACCGGGGCCGTACTGCCTATAATTCACCCCTCCACTTT CASSDRGRTAYNSPLHF
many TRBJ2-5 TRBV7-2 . TGTGCCAGCAGCCAGGCGGTGTACCAAGAGACCCAGTACTTC CASSQAVYQETQYF
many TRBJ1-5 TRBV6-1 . TGTGCCAGCAGACCGACTCGGGGGAGCAATCAGCCCCAGCATTTT CASRPTRGSNQPQHF
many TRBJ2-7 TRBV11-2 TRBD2 TGTGCCAGCAGCTTAACAGGACTAGCGTTTATTAGCTCCTACGAGCAGTACTTC CASSLTGLAFISSYEQYF
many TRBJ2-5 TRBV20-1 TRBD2 TGCAGTGCTAGAGAGGGAGGGAACCAAGAGACCCAGTACTTC CSAREGGNQETQYF
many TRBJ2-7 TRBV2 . TGTGCCAGCAGTCGGACTGTCAGGGCAATTCAGTACTCCTACGAGCAGTACTTC CASSRTVRAIQYSYEQYF
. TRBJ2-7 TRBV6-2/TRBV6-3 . TGCGCCAGCAGTTACCGACCGAGCTACGAGCAGTACTTC CASSYRPSYEQYF
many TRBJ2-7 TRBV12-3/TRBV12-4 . TGTGCCAGCAGCCCCGATGACAGGAGCTCCTACGAGCAGTACTTC CASSPDDRSSYEQYF
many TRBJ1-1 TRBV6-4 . TGTGCCGGGGGACCGGGTCTAGAAAAGAAGTACGGCACTGAAGCTTTCTTT CAGGPGLEKKYGTEAFF
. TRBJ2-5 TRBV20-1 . TGCAGTGCGGGGGACGCAGGCGTAAAGACCCAGTACTTC CSAGDAGVKTQYF
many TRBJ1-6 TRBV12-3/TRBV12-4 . TGTGCCAGCAGTCCTGACAGTGGGAATTCACCCCTCCACTTT CASSPDSGNSPLHF
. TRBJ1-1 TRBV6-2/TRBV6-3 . TGTGCCAGTACACAGGGAAACACTGAAGCTTTCTTT CASTQGNTEAFF
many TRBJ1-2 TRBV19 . TGTGCCAGTAGTATCGCCAGTACTAACTATGGCTACACCTTC CASSIASTNYGYTF
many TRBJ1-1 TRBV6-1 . TGTGCCAGCAGAACCTGGACAGACAACACTGAAGCTTTCTTT CASRTWTDNTEAFF
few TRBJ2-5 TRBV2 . TGTGCCAGCAGTGAATATCGGCCGGAGCAAGCAGCCCAGTACTTC CASSEYRPEQAAQYF
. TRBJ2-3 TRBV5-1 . TGCGCCAGCAGCGTAAACTCAGGGCCAGATACGCAGTATTTT CASSVNSGPDTQYF
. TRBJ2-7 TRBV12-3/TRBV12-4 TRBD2 TGTGCCAGCTTGGATTTTCTAGCGGGGGGGCGGGACGAGCAGTACTTC CASLDFLAGGRDEQYF
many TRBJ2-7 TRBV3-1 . TGTGCCAGCAGCCAAGCCACGGACGAGCAGTACTTC CASSQATDEQYF
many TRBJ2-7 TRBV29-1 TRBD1 TGCAGCGTTGAAGAGACAGGGGTGTACGAGCAGTACTTC CSVEETGVYEQYF
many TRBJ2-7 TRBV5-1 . TGCGCCAGCAGCCCGACGACCTTACACGGAGCCTACGAGCAGTACTTC CASSPTTLHGAYEQYF
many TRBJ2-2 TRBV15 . TGTGCCACCAGCAGAGATCAGGTGAACACCGGGGAGCTGTTTTTT CATSRDQVNTGELFF
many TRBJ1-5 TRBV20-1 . TGCAGTGCTCTGGGGAGCAATCAGCCCCAGCATTTT CSALGSNQPQHF